Here is one T cell receptor beta chain with its context. The sample comes from a study of CD8 T cells in Susac syndrome. cDNA came from about 0.5 to 1 ug RNA primed by random hexamers. Amplification of TCR beta CDR3 across 54 Vbeta and 13 Jbeta was performed with immunoSEQ multiplex PCR. TCRdb independently ran MiXCR on the immunoSEQ multiplex PCR reads; one entry per CDR3 protein. The sample records some 450,000 distinct CDR3 sequences, roughly 85% being singletons. Germline CDR1 is SQVTM and CDR2 is ANQGSEA. This CDR3 is built from 13 residues. With V trimmed by 4 bases and J by 2 bases, 3 bases remained unmatched.

This rearrangement joins TRBV29-1 to TRBJ2-7; 9 nucleotides align to TRBD2. Sequences were obtained from CD8+ T cells from PBMCs. This clonotype was obtained from a human donor with multiple sclerosis. CDR3: CSVVASGAYEQYF. The CDR3 DNA reads TGCAGCGTTGTGGCTAGCGGGGCCTACGAGCAGTACTTC.